These 25 T cell receptor beta chains originate from one sample sequenced in a study of glioma-infiltrating T cells after dendritic cell vaccination. Repertoires were generated with immunoSEQ multiplex PCR, while TCRdb's copy carries only in-frame clones and drops some. The data contain about 99,000 clones, roughly 81% of them singletons. The source was blood, collected before dendritic cell vaccination. These receptors all come from a human donor with glioblastoma.

V and J are TRBV6-5 and TRBJ1-5, with D perhaps matching TRBD1 (6 bases). This CDR3 contains 13 residues. CDR1 MNHEY and CDR2 SVGAGI come from the germline V gene. Trimming shortened V by 7 bases and J by 4 bases, and 11 bases separated the two germline ends. For the CDR3, the DNA is TGTGCCAGCACCGTGGACAGAAATCAGCCCCAGCATTTT. Its protein product is CASTVDRNQPQHF.

The chain combines TRBV7-9 with TRBJ1-1; D is unclear. Germline CDR1 reads SEHNR; CDR2 reads FQNEAQ (reference sequence). Deletions cut 8 bases from V and 0 bases from J, with 22 bases between. The CDR3 is made up of 17 amino acids. CDR3 loop: CASQSRRLGFMNTEAFF. The DNA for the CDR3 is TGTGCCAGCCAATCGAGGAGGCTAGGGTTCATGAACACTGAAGCTTTCTTT.

The chain couples TRBV9 to TRBJ1-6; 7 bases align to TRBD1. Germline V gene sequence: CDR1 SGDLS, CDR2 YYNGEE. The CDR3 covers 12 residues. Trimming removed 9 bases from V and 8 bases from J; junction bases left unmatched: 5. The chain's CDR3 is CATGTAYSPLHF. The CDR3 bases are TGTGCCACCGGGACAGCTTATTCACCCCTCCACTTT.

The count of this clone is one. The chain joins TRBV5-6 to TRBJ1-2; perhaps TRBD1 as D (6 bases). The CDR3 is 16 residues long. V shed 1 base and J shed 3 bases, with 16 bases lying between them. From germline, CDR1 is SGHDT and CDR2 YYEEEE. The DNA for the CDR3 is TGTGCCAGCAGCTTGAGCAGGGAAGGGGGGGACTATGGCTACACCTTC. This sequence encodes CASSLSREGGDYGYTF.

The chain combines TRBV29-1 with TRBJ1-1; 8 positions agree with TRBD1. Trimming removed 7 bases from V and 0 bases from J; junction bases left unmatched: 4. The CDR3 is made up of 13 amino acids. CDR1 is SQVTM, CDR2 ANQGSEA, per germline. The CDR3 here is CSGDRGLNTEAFF. For the CDR3, the DNA is TGCAGCGGTGACAGGGGTTTGAACACTGAAGCTTTCTTT.

CDR3 sequence: CATSETRDSNQPQHF. The CDR3 bases are TGTGCCACCAGCGAAACACGGGATAGCAATCAGCCCCAGCATTTT. The chain employs TRBV15 and TRBJ1-5; D unresolved. The CDR3 contains 15 residues. Trimming pared 5 bases from V and 0 bases from J, leaving 11 bases between. Germline V gene sequence: CDR1 LNHNV, CDR2 YYDKDF (reference sequence). The full variable domain, rest sourced from reference TRBV15 and TRBJ1-5, is DAMVIQNPRYQVTQFGKPVTLSCSQTLNHNVMYWYQQKSSQAPKLLFHYYDKDFNNEADTPDNFQSRRPNTSFCFLDIRSPGLGDTAMYLCATSETRDSNQPQHFGDGTRLSIL.

This chain links TRBV6-5 with TRBJ1-3, with D unresolved. Germline lookup yields CDR1 MNHEY and CDR2 SVGAGI. This CDR3 is 15 amino acids long. Trimming removed 7 bases from V and 1 base from J, with 14 bases in between. In nucleotides, the CDR3 is TGTGCCAGCAAGCCCCAGTGGGCTTCTGGAAACACCATATATTTT. As protein: CASKPQWASGNTIYF.

This clone has more than one count but fewer than ten. The rearrangement joins TRBV5-8 to TRBJ1-6; D is unclear. The germline V and J ends were trimmed by 0 bases and 6 bases, with 4 bases remaining between them. The germline gives CDR1 SGHTS, CDR2 YDEGEE. The CDR3 consists of 13 residues. CDR3 nucleotides: TGTGCCAGCAGCTTGGACAGTAATTCACCCCTCCACTTT. This codes for CASSLDSNSPLHF.

The chain combines TRBV7-2 with TRBJ2-3; 11 bases agree with TRBD2. V dropped 3 bases and J dropped 6; count of bases not matched to a gene: 5. The CDR3 has 15 amino acids. Germline lookup yields CDR1 SGHTA and CDR2 FQGNSA. The CDR3 loop is CASSFGLAGGDTQYF. The CDR3 nucleotides read TGTGCCAGCAGCTTCGGGCTAGCGGGGGGTGATACGCAGTATTTT.

The V call is TRBV9, the J call TRBJ1-1; 8 nucleotides match TRBD1. J gave up 2 bases and V 3 bases, and 3 bases lay outside the gene matches. Germline V gives CDR1 SGDLS, CDR2 YYNGEE. The CDR3 is 14 residues long. For the CDR3, the DNA is TGTGCCAGCAGCGAGGGACAGGAAAACACTGAAGCTTTCTTT. As protein: CASSEGQENTEAFF.

The rearrangement joins TRBV6-5 to TRBJ1-2; D is unresolved. This CDR3 comprises 13 residues. With 7 bases removed from V and 5 bases from J, the gap between germline ends came to 14 bases. Germline assignment: CDR1 MNHEY and CDR2 SVGAGI. The CDR3 sequence is CASKRVGSYGYTF. The CDR3 nucleotides read TGTGCCAGCAAGAGGGTCGGAAGTTATGGCTACACCTTC.

The chain uses TRBV6-6 and TRBJ1-3; D possibly corresponds to TRBD1 (5 bases). V lost 7 bases, J lost 0 bases, and 13 bases lay in between. The CDR3 runs to 15 residues. Germline V gene data show CDR1 as MNHNY and CDR2 as SVGAGI (reference sequence). The CDR3 nucleotides read TGTGCCAGCATAGAACCCGACAGCTCTGGAAACACCATATATTTT. This encodes CASIEPDSSGNTIYF.

This chain connects TRBV7-6 to TRBJ1-1; 7 bases line up with TRBD1. The CDR3 has 14 amino acids. Germline CDR1 and CDR2: SGHVS and FNYEAQ. Trimming at V came to 5 bases and at J to 2 bases, leaving 5 bases not matched to a gene. The CDR3 region has the DNA TGTGCCAGCAGCCGCAGGGGGATCAACACTGAAGCTTTCTTT. This gives the protein CASSRRGINTEAFF.

This clone came up once. The V and J genes are TRBV7-6 and TRBJ2-2, with 8 positions matching TRBD1. The CDR3 has 14 residues. V dropped 1 base and J dropped 6; count of bases not matched to a gene: 1. Germline lookup yields CDR1 SGHVS and CDR2 FNYEAQ. The CDR3 DNA reads as TGTGCCAGCAGCTTAGGACAGGGGTCCGGGGAGCTGTTTTTT. This codes for CASSLGQGSGELFF.

This clone showed up just a few times. J is TRBJ1-3 and V is TRBV2; D remains ambiguous. Between the trimmed V and J ends, which lost 7 bases and 0 bases, there was a span of 19 bases. The germline CDR1 and CDR2 sequences are SNHLY and FYNNEI. There are 17 residues in the CDR3. The CDR3 nucleotides are TGTGCCAGCACCAAGTGGTTCCTAGTCTCCTCTGGAAACACCATATATTTT. Its protein is CASTKWFLVSSGNTIYF.

The chain joins TRBV11-2 to TRBJ2-2; 10 bases match TRBD2. V trimming: 2 bases; J trimming: 6 bases; junction bases outside the gene matches: 0. Per the germline V gene, CDR1 is SGHAT and CDR2 is FQNNGV. CDR3 size: 14 residues. CDR3 residues: CASSLSGGAGELFF. The CDR3 DNA reads as TGTGCCAGCAGCTTAAGCGGGGGGGCCGGGGAGCTGTTTTTT.

This clone has a handful of counts. The J gene is TRBJ1-2, the V gene TRBV28; D is unresolved. Germline loops: CDR1 MDHEN, CDR2 SYDVKM. V was pared by 2 bases and J by 6 bases, with 16 bases between. CDR3 size: 15 residues. The CDR3 protein is CASSLEGYTRNGYTF. The CDR3 DNA sequence: TGTGCCAGCAGTTTAGAGGGCTACACACGCAATGGCTACACCTTC.

The chain uses TRBV19 and TRBJ2-5, with TRBD2 matching 8 bases. Judging by the DNA end, TRBJ2-7 fits better; the J call may be wrong. The CDR3 has 14 amino acids. Germline CDR1 is LNHDA and CDR2 is SQIVND (reference sequence). In DNA form, the CDR3 reads TGTGCCAGTAGTATGAGCGGGGGCTCCTACGAGCAGTACTTC. Amino acid sequence: CASSMSGGSYEQYF.

The genes are TRBV7-6 and TRBJ2-3; TRBD1 might be the D (5 bases). Trimming took off 3 bases at V and 1 base at J, with 8 bases between the two ends. Germline V gene lookup returns CDR1 SGHVS and CDR2 FNYEAQ. The CDR3 consists of 14 residues. The CDR3 DNA is TGTGCCAGCAGCTTGGGGCGGCGCACAGATACGCAGTATTTT. Amino acids: CASSLGRRTDTQYF.

The V and J genes are TRBV5-6 and TRBJ2-5; the D gene is possibly TRBD2 (6 bases). Germline CDR1 and CDR2: SGHDT and YYEEEE. The CDR3 spans 17 residues. V shed 0 bases and J shed 5 bases, with 20 bases lying between them. The DNA of the CDR3 is TGTGCCAGCAGCTTGGGAGCCCGGTGGGGGGAAGGTGAGACCCAGTACTTC. Translated, it gives CASSLGARWGEGETQYF.

V and J are TRBV9 and TRBJ1-1; D call uncertain. This CDR3 has 13 amino acids. CDR1 and CDR2 (germline): SGDLS, YYNGEE. V gave up 4 bases and J gave up 6 bases, with 13 bases separating them. CDR3 sequence: CASSPSGGPEAFF. As DNA, the CDR3 is TGTGCCAGCAGCCCCTCGGGCGGGCCTGAAGCTTTCTTT. Variable domain in full (rest from reference TRBV9 and TRBJ1-1): DSGVTQTPKHLITATGQRVTLRCSPRSGDLSVYWYQQSLDQGLQFLIQYYNGEERAKGNILERFSAQQFPDLHSELNLSSLELGDSALYFCASSPSGGPEAFFGQGTRLTVV.

This clone was seen a handful of times. The CDR3 DNA reads as TGTGCCAGCAGCAGGAGGGATGGGGCGGCCAAAAACATTCAGTACTTC. Amino acid sequence: CASSRRDGAAKNIQYF. The V call is TRBV5-4, the J call TRBJ2-4; tentative D call: TRBD2 (6 bases). The CDR3 is 16 amino acids. V lost 4 bases, J lost 1 base, and 15 bases lay in between. The germline V gene has CDR1 SGHNT and CDR2 YYREEE (reference sequence).

This chain links TRBV4-2 with TRBJ1-4; no firm D call. The CDR3 has 15 residues. Germline V lookup: CDR1 LGHNA, CDR2 YNFKEQ. V was pared by 0 bases and J by 1 base, with 6 bases between. The CDR3 here is CASSQDEVTNEKLFF. The CDR3 region has the DNA TGTGCCAGCAGCCAAGATGAGGTAACTAATGAAAAACTGTTTTTT.

The V and J genes are TRBV25-1 and TRBJ1-2, with 8 bases identical to TRBD1. Trimming at V came to 4 bases and at J to 0 bases, leaving 4 bases not matched to a gene. The CDR3 has 15 amino acids. Germline V gene lookup returns CDR1 MGHDK and CDR2 SYGVNS. The CDR3 loop reads CASSGQGAANYGYTF. The CDR3 coding sequence is TGTGCCAGCAGTGGTCAGGGGGCAGCTAACTATGGCTACACCTTC.

The J gene is TRBJ2-1, the V gene TRBV5-1; TRBD2 aligns across 10 bases. This CDR3 comprises 15 residues. Germline trimming cut 1 base from V and 6 bases from J; bases unmatched to any gene: 4. Germline CDR1 is SGHRS and CDR2 is YFSETQ. This chain's CDR3 is CASSLLAGATNEQFF. The DNA of the CDR3 is TGCGCCAGCAGCTTGCTAGCGGGGGCGACCAATGAGCAGTTCTTC. The variable domain in full, completed from reference TRBV5-1 and TRBJ2-1, reads KAGVTQTPRYLIKTRGQQVTLSCSPISGHRSVSWYQQTPGQGLQFLFEYFSETQRNKGNFPGRFSGRQFSNSRSEMNVSTLELGDSALYLCASSLLAGATNEQFFGPGTRLTVL.